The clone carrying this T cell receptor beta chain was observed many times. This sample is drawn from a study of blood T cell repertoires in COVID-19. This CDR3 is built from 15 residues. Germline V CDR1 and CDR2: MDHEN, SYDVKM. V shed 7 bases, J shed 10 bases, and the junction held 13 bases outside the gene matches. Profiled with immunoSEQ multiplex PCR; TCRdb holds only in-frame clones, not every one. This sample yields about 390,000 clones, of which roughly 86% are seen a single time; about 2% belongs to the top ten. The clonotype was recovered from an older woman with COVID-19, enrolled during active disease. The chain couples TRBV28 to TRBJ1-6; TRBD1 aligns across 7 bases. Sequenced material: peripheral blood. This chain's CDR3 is CASIPRGRGESPLHF. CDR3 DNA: TGTGCCAGCATACCTCGGGGCAGGGGGGAATCACCCCTCCACTTT.